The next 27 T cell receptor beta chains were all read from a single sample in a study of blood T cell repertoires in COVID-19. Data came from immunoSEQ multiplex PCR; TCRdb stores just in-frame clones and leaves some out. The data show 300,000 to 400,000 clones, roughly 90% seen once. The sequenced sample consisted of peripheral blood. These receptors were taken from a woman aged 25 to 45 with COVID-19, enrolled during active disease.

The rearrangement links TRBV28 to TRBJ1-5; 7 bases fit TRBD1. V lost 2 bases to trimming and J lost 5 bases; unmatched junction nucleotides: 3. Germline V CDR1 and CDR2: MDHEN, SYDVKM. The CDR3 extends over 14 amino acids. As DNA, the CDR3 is TGTGCCAGCAGTTTAGGGACAGCCCATCAGCCCCAGCATTTT. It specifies CASSLGTAHQPQHF.

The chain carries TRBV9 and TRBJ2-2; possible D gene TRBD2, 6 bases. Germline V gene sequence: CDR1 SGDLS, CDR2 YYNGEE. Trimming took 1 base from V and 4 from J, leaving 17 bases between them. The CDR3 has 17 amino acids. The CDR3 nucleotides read TGTGCCAGCAGCGTATTTCGAGGGGCGCGGGGCACCGGGGAGCTGTTTTTT. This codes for CASSVFRGARGTGELFF. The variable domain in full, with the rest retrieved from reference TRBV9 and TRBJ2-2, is DSGVTQTPKHLITATGQRVTLRCSPRSGDLSVYWYQQSLDQGLQFLIQYYNGEERAKGNILERFSAQQFPDLHSELNLSSLELGDSALYFCASSVFRGARGTGELFFGEGSRLTVL.

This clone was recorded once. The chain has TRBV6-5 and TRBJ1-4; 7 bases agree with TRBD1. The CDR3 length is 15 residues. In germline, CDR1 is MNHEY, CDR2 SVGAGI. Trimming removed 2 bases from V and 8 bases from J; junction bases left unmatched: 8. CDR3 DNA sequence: TGTGCCAGCAGTTACGGGCAGGGGGTATTAGAAAAACTGTTTTTT. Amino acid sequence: CASSYGQGVLEKLFF.

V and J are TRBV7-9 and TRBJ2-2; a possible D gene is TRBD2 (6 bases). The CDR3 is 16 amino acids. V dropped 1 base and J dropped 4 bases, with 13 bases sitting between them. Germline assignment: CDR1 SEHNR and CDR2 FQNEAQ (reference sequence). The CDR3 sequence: CASSLVEGSRTGELFF. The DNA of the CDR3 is TGTGCCAGCAGCTTAGTGGAGGGGAGTCGCACCGGGGAGCTGTTTTTT.

This CDR3 reads CASSFPGQGSYEQYV. Written as DNA, the CDR3 is TGTGCCAGCAGCTTTCCGGGACAGGGGTCCTACGAGCAGTACGTC. The rearrangement links TRBV5-8 to TRBJ2-7; TRBD1 agrees at 10 bases. Germline CDR1 reads SGHTS; CDR2 reads YDEGEE. V gave up 2 bases and J gave up 1 base; unmatched junction bases: 3. The length of the CDR3 is 15 residues.

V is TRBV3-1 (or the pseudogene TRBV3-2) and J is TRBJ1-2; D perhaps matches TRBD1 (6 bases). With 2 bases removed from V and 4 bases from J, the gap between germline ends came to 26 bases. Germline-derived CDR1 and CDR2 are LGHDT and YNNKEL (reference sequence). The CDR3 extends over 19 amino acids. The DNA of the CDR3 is TGTGCCAGCAGCCAACTCCCGCAAACACAGGGTTATTCGTTCTATGGCTACACCTTC. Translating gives CASSQLPQTQGYSFYGYTF.

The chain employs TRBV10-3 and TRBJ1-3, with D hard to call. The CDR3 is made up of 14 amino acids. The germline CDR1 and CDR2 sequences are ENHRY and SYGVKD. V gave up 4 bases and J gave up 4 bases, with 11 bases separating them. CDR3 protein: CAISGPPSGNTIYF. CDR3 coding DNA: TGTGCCATCAGTGGTCCCCCCTCGGGAAACACCATATATTTT.

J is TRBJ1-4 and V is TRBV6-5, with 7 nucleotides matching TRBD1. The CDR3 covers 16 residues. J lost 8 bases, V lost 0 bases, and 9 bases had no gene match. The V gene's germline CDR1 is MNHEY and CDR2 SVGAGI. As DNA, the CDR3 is TGTGCCAGCAGTTACTCATTGACAGGGTCTTACGAAAAACTGTTTTTT. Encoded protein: CASSYSLTGSYEKLFF.

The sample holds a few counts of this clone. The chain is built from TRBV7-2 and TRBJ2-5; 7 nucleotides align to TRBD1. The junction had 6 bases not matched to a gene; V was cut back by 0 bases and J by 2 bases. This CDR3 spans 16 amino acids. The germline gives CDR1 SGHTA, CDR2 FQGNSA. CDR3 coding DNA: TGTGCCAGCAGCTTAGCGTACGGCAGGGGGCAAGAGACCCAGTACTTC. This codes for CASSLAYGRGQETQYF.

CDR3: CASSLSGGRPNEKLFF. The CDR3 coding sequence is TGCGCCAGCAGCTTGTCAGGGGGCAGGCCTAATGAAAAACTGTTTTTT. The chain combines TRBV5-1 with TRBJ1-4; 8 bases fit TRBD1. Germline V CDR1 and CDR2: SGHRS, YFSETQ. The junction had 5 bases not matched to a gene; V was cut back by 1 base and J by 3 bases. The CDR3 totals 16 residues.

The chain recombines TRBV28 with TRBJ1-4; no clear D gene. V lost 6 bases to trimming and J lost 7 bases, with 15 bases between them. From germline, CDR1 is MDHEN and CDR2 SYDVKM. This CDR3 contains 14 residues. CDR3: CASSTGYWSEKLFF. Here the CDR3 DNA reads TGTGCCAGCAGCACCGGGTATTGGTCTGAAAAACTGTTTTTT. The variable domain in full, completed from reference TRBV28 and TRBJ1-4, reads DVKVTQSSRYLVKRTGEKVFLECVQDMDHENMFWYRQDPGLGLRLIYFSYDVKMKEKGDIPEGYSVSREKKERFSLILESASTNQTSMYLCASSTGYWSEKLFFGSGTQLSVL.

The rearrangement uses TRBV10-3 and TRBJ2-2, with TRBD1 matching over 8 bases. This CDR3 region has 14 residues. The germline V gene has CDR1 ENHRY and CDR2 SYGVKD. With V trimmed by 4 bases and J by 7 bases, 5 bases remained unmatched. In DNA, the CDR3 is TGTGCCATCAGTGGCGCCACAGGGGGCGGGGAGCTGTTTTTT. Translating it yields CAISGATGGGELFF.

CDR3 protein: CASSQDTDSLNEKLFF. CDR3 coding DNA: TGCGCCAGCAGCCAGGATACCGACAGCCTCAATGAAAAACTGTTTTTT. V is TRBV4-1 and J is TRBJ1-4; TRBD1 is a possible D gene (5 bases). Trimming stripped 3 bases from V and 5 bases from J, with 16 bases between. Germline CDR1 is MGHRA and CDR2 is YSYEKL. This CDR3 is built from 16 residues.

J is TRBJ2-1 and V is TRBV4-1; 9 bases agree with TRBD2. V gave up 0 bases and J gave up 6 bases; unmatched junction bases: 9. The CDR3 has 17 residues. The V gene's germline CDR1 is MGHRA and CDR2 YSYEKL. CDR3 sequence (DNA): TGCGCCAGCAGCCAAGATCTGGTACTAGCGGGCCGCAATGAGCAGTTCTTC. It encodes CASSQDLVLAGRNEQFF.

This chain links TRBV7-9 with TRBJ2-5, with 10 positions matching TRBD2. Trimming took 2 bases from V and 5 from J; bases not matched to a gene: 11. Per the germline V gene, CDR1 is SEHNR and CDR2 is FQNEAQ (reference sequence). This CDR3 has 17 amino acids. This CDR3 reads CASSLRLAGAARETQYF. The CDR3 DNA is TGTGCCAGCAGCTTAAGGCTAGCGGGGGCAGCCCGGGAGACCCAGTACTTC.

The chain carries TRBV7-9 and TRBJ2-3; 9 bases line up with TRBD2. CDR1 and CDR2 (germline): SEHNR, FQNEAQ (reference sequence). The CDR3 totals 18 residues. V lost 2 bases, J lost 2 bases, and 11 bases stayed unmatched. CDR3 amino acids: CASSLWLAGWGNTDTQYF. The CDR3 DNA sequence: TGTGCCAGCAGCTTATGGCTAGCGGGATGGGGCAACACAGATACGCAGTATTTT.

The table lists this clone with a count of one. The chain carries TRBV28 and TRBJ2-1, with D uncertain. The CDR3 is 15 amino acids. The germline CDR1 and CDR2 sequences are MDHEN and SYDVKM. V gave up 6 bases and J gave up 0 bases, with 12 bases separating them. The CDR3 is CASRGVYSSYNEQFF. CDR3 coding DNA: TGTGCCAGCAGGGGCGTTTATAGCTCCTACAATGAGCAGTTCTTC.

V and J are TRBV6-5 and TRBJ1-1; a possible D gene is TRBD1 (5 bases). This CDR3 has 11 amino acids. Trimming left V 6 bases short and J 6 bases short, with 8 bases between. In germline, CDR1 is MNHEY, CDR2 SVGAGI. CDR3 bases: TGTGCCAGCAGGGGGGGGGCTGAAGCTTTCTTT. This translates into CASRGGAEAFF.

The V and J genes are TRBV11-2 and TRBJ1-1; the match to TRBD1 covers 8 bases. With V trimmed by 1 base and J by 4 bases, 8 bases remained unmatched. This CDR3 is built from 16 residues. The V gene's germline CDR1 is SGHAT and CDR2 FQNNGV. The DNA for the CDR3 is TGTGCCAGCAGCTTAGCTGGGACAGGCCGGAGCACTGAAGCTTTCTTT. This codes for CASSLAGTGRSTEAFF. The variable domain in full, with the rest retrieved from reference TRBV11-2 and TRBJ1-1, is EAGVAQSPRYKIIEKRQSVAFWCNPISGHATLYWYQQILGQGPKLLIQFQNNGVVDDSQLPKDRFSAERLKGVDSTLKIQPAKLEDSAVYLCASSLAGTGRSTEAFFGQGTRLTVV.

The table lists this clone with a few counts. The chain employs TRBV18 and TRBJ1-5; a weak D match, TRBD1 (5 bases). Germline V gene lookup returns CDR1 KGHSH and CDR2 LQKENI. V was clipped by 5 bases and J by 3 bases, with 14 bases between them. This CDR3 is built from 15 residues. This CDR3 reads CASSSRGGLNQPQHF. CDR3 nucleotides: TGTGCCAGCTCATCCCGCGGGGGTCTCAATCAGCCCCAGCATTTT.

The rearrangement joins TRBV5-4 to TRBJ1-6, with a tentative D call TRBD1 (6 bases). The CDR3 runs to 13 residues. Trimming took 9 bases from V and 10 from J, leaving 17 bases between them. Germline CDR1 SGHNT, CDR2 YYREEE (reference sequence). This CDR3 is CATKGGYRSPLHF. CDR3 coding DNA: TGTGCCACCAAGGGGGGGTATCGATCACCCCTCCACTTT.

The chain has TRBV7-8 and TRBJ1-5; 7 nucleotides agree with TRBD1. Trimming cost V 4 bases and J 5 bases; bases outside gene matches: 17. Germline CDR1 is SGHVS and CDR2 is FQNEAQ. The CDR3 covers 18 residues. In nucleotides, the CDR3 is TGTGCCAGCAGCTCGAATTTATCGGGACAGACAGGATATCAGCCCCAGCATTTT. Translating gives CASSSNLSGQTGYQPQHF.

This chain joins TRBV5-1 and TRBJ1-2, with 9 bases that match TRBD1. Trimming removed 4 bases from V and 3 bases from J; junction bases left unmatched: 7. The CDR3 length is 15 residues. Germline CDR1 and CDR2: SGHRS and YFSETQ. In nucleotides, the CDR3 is TGCGCCAGCAGCCGGGGACAGGGAAGGGACTATGGCTACACCTTC. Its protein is CASSRGQGRDYGYTF.

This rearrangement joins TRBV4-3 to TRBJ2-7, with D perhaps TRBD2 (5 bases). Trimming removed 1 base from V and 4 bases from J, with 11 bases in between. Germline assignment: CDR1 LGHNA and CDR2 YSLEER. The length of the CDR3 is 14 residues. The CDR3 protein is CASSQGEGRYEQYF. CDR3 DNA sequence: TGCGCCAGCAGCCAAGGGGAAGGGAGATACGAGCAGTACTTC.

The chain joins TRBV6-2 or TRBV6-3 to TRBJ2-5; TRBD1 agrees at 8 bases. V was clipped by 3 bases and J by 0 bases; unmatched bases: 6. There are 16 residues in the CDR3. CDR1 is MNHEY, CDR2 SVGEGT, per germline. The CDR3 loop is CASSYWQGANQETQYF. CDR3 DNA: TGTGCCAGCAGTTATTGGCAGGGGGCGAACCAAGAGACCCAGTACTTC.

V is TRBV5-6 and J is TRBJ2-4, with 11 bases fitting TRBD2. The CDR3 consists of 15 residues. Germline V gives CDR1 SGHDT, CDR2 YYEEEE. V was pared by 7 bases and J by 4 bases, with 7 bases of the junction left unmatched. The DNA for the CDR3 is TGTGCCAGCCCTAGCGGGGGGCAAGGAAAAAACATTCAGTACTTC. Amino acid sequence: CASPSGGQGKNIQYF.

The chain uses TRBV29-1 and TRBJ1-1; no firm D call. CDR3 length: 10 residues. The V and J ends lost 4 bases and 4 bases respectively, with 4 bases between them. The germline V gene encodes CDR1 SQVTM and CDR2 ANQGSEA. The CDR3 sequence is CSVGSTEAFF. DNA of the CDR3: TGCAGCGTTGGCAGCACTGAAGCTTTCTTT.